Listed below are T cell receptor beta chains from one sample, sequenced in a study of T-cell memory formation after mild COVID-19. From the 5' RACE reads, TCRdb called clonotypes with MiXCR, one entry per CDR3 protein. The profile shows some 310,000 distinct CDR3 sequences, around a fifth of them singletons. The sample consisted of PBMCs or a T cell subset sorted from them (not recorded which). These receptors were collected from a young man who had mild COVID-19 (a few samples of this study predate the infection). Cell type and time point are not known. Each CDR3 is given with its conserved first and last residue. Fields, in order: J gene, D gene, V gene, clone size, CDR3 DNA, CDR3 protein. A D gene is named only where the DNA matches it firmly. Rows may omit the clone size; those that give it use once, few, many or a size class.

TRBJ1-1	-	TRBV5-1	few	TGCGCCAGCACCCTGGGTCGGGGGATCACTGAAGCTTTCTTT	CASTLGRGITEAFF
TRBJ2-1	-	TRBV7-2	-	TGTGCCAGCAGCTTAGCTAGCTGGGGCAATGAGCAGTTCTTC	CASSLASWGNEQFF
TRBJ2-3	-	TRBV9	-	TGTGCCAGCAGCCCCGAACCAATAGCAGATACGCAGTATTTT	CASSPEPIADTQYF
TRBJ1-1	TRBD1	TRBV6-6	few	TGTGCCAGCAGTTGGACAGGGAAAGGAACTGAAGCTTTCTTT	CASSWTGKGTEAFF
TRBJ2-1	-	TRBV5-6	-	TGTGCCAGCAGCTCTTGGGGTAGTGAGCAGTTCTTC	CASSSWGSEQFF
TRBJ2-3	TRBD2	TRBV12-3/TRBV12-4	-	TGTGCCAGCAGTCCGTACCTGACTAGCGGAGCAATCCGAGATACGCAGTATTTT	CASSPYLTSGAIRDTQYF
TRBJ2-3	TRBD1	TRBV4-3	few	TGCGCCAGCAGCCAAGATCAAGACAGGGGGCAAGATACGCAGTATTTT	CASSQDQDRGQDTQYF
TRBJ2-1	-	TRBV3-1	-	TGTGCCAGCAGCCCCTCCCAGTTTGGGCCGCAGTTCTTC	CASSPSQFGPQFF
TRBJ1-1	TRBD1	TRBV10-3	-	TGTGCCATCAGCTTGGGACAGGGAGGCAGCACTGAAGCTTTCTTT	CAISLGQGGSTEAFF
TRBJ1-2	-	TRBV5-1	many	TGCGCCAGCAGCTTGCGAGGGAACTATGGCTACACCTTC	CASSLRGNYGYTF
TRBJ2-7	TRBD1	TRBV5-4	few	TGTGCCAGCAGCTTGGGGGGGACAGTCCCACTATACGAGCAGTACTTC	CASSLGGTVPLYEQYF
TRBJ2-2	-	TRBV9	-	TGTGCCAGCAGCGTTAGACGCGGGGAGCTGTTTTTT	CASSVRRGELFF
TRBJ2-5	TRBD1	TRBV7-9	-	TGTGCCAGCAGCACTCGACAGGGCATGGAGACCCAGTACTTC	CASSTRQGMETQYF
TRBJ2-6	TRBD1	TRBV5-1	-	TGCGCCAGCAGCCATACAGGGGTCCGGGAGGCCAACGTCCTGACTTTC	CASSHTGVREANVLTF
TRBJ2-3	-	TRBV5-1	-	TGCGCCAGCAGCTTGTGGGGGACCAGCGCAGATACGCAGTATTTT	CASSLWGTSADTQYF
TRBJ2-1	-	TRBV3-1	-	TGTGCCAGCAGCCAAGCGATCTCCGGACGAGATGAGCAGTTCTTC	CASSQAISGRDEQFF
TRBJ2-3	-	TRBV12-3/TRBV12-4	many	TGTGCCCTTCGGCGGGGGACAGGCACCACAGATACGCAGTATTTT	CALRRGTGTTDTQYF
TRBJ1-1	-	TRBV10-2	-	TGCGCCAGCACTAGAAGTGGGAGGAGGGGATGGGACACTGAAGCTTTCTTT	CASTRSGRRGWDTEAFF
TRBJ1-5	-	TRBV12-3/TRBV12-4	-	TGTGCCAGCAGTAGTCAGCGGGGACAGCCCCAGCATTTT	CASSSQRGQPQHF
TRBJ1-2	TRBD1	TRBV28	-	TGTGCCAGCAGATTTGCCCAGGGGGGAACCTGTGGCTACACCTTC	CASRFAQGGTCGYTF
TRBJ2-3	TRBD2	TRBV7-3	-	TGTGCCAGCAGCTTAACTCGCACTAGCGGGGCTAGCACAGATACGCAGTATTTT	CASSLTRTSGASTDTQYF
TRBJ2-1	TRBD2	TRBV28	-	TGTGCCGTTCGGGAGGCGTACAATGAGCAGTTCTTC	CAVREAYNEQFF
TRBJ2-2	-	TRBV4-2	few	TGTGCCAGCAGCCACCCTACCGGGGAGCTGTTTTTT	CASSHPTGELFF
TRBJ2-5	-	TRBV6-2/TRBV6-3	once	TGTGCCAGCACCCTACAGACTCGCTGGACCTTC	CASTLQTRWTF
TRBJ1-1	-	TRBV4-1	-	TGCGCCAGCAGCCAAACGAGGGGGACTGAAGCTTTCTTT	CASSQTRGTEAFF
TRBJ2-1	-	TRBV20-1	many	TGCAGTGCTACCCCGGGGGAAGAGCAGTTCTTC	CSATPGEEQFF
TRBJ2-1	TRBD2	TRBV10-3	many	TGTGCCATCAGTGGGACTAGCGGGGGTAATGAGCAGTTCTTC	CAISGTSGGNEQFF
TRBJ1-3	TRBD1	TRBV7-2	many	TGTGCCAGCAGCTTAGACGTCCCGGGACAGGGAAACACCATATATTTT	CASSLDVPGQGNTIYF
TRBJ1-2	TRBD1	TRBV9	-	TGTGCCAGCAGCGCAACCGACAGGGCAAATTATGGCTACACCTTC	CASSATDRANYGYTF
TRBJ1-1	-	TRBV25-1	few	TGTGCCAGCAGTGGGTATGCGACACAGGGTCGCACTGAAGCTTTCTTT	CASSGYATQGRTEAFF
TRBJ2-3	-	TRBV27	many	TGTGCCAGCAGTTCGGCTTACAACACAGATACGCAGTATTTT	CASSSAYNTDTQYF
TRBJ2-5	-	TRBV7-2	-	TGTGCCAGCAGCTCAGTCCGTGGGCAGCAGGAGACCCAGTACTTC	CASSSVRGQQETQYF
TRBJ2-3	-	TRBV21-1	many	TGTGCCAGCAGCAAAGCGCTAGGACTAGCGGGGGGCCGATCGAGCACAGATACGCAGTATTTT	CASSKALGLAGGRSSTDTQYF
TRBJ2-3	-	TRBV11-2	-	TGTGCCAGCAGCCGGAGATGGGAGGGCACAGATACGCAGTATTTT	CASSRRWEGTDTQYF
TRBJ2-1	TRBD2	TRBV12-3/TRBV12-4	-	TGTGCCAGCAGTTTGGGGGGGGTTTCCTACAATGAGCAGTTCTTC	CASSLGGVSYNEQFF
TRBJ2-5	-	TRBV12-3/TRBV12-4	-	TGTGCCAGCAGGACGACAGGGCCAGGACTAGCTGCGTTCGGGACCCAGTACTTC	CASRTTGPGLAAFGTQYF
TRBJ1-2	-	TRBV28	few	TGTGCCAGCAGTTTCTATAGCTATGGCTACACCTTC	CASSFYSYGYTF
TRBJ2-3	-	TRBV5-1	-	TGCGCCAGCAGGGAAGCCCCTAGCACAGATACGCAGTATTTT	CASREAPSTDTQYF
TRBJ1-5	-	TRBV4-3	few	TGCGCCAGCAGCCAATCCGCAGGGTATGATCAGCCCCAGCATTTT	CASSQSAGYDQPQHF
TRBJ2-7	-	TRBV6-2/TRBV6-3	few	TGTGCCAGCAATTTTCCCGGTCTCAGCTCCTACGAGCAGTACTTC	CASNFPGLSSYEQYF
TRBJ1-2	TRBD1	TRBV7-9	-	TGTGCCAGCAGTCCAGTGACAGGGGGTGCTTATGGCTACACCTTC	CASSPVTGGAYGYTF
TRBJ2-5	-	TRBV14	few	TGTGCCAGCAGCTTCCAAAGGGATCTTTTACAAGAGACCCAGTACTTC	CASSFQRDLLQETQYF
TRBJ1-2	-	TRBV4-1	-	TGCGCCAGCAGCACTACTCGGGGCGATTATGGCTACACCTTC	CASSTTRGDYGYTF
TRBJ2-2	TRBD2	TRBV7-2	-	TGTGCCGGCAGCAGGCCCCCCGGGACTACCAACACCGGGGAGCTGTTTTTT	CAGSRPPGTTNTGELFF